The clone carrying this TCR beta chain was counted ten times or more. The antigen is undetermined. The record originates from a study of identical twins. TCRdb ran MiXCR on the 5' RACE reads and lists one entry per CDR3 protein. The table records about 220,000 distinct CDR3 sequences, around 8.1% of them present only once. Study results and limitations: Twin pairs' shared out-of-frame alpha sequences were enriched in low generation probability.

The same sample was also studied in work on yellow fever vaccine responses in identical twins.

The source of this sequence is a woman between 18 and 29 years old in good health. Sequencing was performed on memory (CD45RO+) T cells sorted from blood.

The CDR3 DNA reads TGTGCCAGCAGCCGGGACCCGGCCCCCTACGAGCAGTACTTC. Translating gives CASSRDPAPYEQYF. The chain carries TRBV7-9 and TRBJ2-7, with D possibly called TRBD1 or TRBD2 (5 bases each). The CDR3 runs 14 residues. Between the trimmed V and J ends, which lost 5 bases and 2 bases, there was a span of 13 bases. The germline V gene encodes CDR1 SEHNR and CDR2 FQNEAQ (reference sequence). The entire variable domain, with the rest obtained from reference TRBV7-9 and TRBJ2-7, is as follows: DTGVSQNPRHKITKRGQNVTFRCDPISEHNRLYWYRQTLGQGPEFLTYFQNEAQLEKSRLLSDRFSAERPKGSFSTLEIQRTEQGDSAMYLCASSRDPAPYEQYFGPGTRLTVT.